These 18 T cell receptor beta chains were sequenced from one sample in a study of blood T cell repertoires in COVID-19. Here immunoSEQ multiplex PCR was the method, and the copy in TCRdb shows in-frame clones only, minus some. Found here are tens of thousands of clones, roughly 83% of them singletons; the top ten hold roughly a third. The sample consisted of peripheral blood. Every receptor here comes from a woman over 75 with active or convalescent COVID-19.

The chain links TRBV6-2 or TRBV6-3 to TRBJ2-2; 13 bases are shared with TRBD2. Germline trimming cut 4 bases from V and 4 bases from J; bases unmatched to any gene: 6. The CDR3 has 17 amino acids. CDR1 MNHEY and CDR2 SVGEGT come from the germline V gene. CDR3 loop: CASSLTSGGQGTGELFF. The CDR3 bases are TGTGCCAGCAGTTTGACTAGCGGGGGGCAAGGCACCGGGGAGCTGTTTTTT.

The genes are TRBV18 and TRBJ1-1, with a tentative D call TRBD1 (5 bases). Trimming pared 3 bases from V and 6 bases from J, leaving 11 bases between. Germline loops: CDR1 KGHSH, CDR2 LQKENI. This CDR3 region has 13 residues. The CDR3 loop is CASSPGRVPEAFF. CDR3 nucleotide sequence: TGTGCCAGCTCACCGGGCAGGGTGCCTGAAGCTTTCTTT.

The chain combines TRBV19 with TRBJ1-1, with 10 bases matching TRBD1. This CDR3 spans 15 amino acids. With V trimmed by 9 bases and J by 3 bases, 10 bases remained unmatched. Germline V gene sequence: CDR1 LNHDA, CDR2 SQIVND (reference sequence). The CDR3 loop reads CASKTGQGLHTEAFF. The CDR3 bases are TGTGCCAGCAAAACGGGACAGGGGCTACACACTGAAGCTTTCTTT.

This clone showed up just a few times. The chain employs TRBV6-6 and TRBJ2-5; 7 nucleotides match TRBD2. The CDR3 runs 13 residues. Looked up from germline, CDR1 is MNHNY and CDR2 is SVGAGI (reference sequence). Trimming removed 7 bases from V and 5 bases from J; junction bases left unmatched: 7. In DNA form, the CDR3 reads TGTGCCAGCAAGGCCGTCGGGGGGGAGACCCAGTACTTC. This gives the protein CASKAVGGETQYF.

This chain links TRBV5-1 with TRBJ1-5; a weak D match, TRBD1 (6 bases). Trimming took 4 bases from V and 4 from J, leaving 12 bases between them. This CDR3 contains 14 residues. Germline V lookup: CDR1 SGHRS, CDR2 YFSETQ. The CDR3 loop reads CASSLGGVNQPQHF. The CDR3 region has the DNA TGCGCCAGCAGCCTAGGGGGGGTAAATCAGCCCCAGCATTTT.

This chain uses TRBV27 with TRBJ1-5; 9 nucleotides line up with TRBD1. The trim removed 2 bases at V and 0 bases at J, leaving 8 bases unmatched. From germline, CDR1 is MNHEY and CDR2 SMNVEV (reference sequence). This CDR3 is built from 18 residues. The CDR3 region is CASSLRGTGRSSNQPQHF. The DNA for the CDR3 is TGTGCCAGCAGTTTACGGGGGACAGGGCGGAGTAGCAATCAGCCCCAGCATTTT.

The chain recombines TRBV11-2 with TRBJ1-1; unclear D gene. The CDR3 is 13 amino acids. V was trimmed by 5 bases and J by 0 bases, leaving 7 bases between them. Germline V gene data show CDR1 as SGHAT and CDR2 as FQNNGV. For the CDR3, the DNA is TGTGCCAGCAGCACTAAGGTGAACACTGAAGCTTTCTTT. Amino acids: CASSTKVNTEAFF.

The chain couples TRBV6-6 to TRBJ2-5, with a possible D match to TRBD2 (6 bases). The CDR3 is made up of 13 amino acids. From germline, CDR1 is MNHNY and CDR2 SVGAGI (reference sequence). V gave up 6 bases and J gave up 2 bases, with 10 bases separating them. In DNA form, the CDR3 reads TGTGCCAGCAGCCGGGAGCGGCAAGAGACCCAGTACTTC. Amino acids: CASSRERQETQYF.

J is TRBJ2-3 and V is TRBV24-1, with 11 bases matching TRBD2. This CDR3 spans 15 amino acids. With V trimmed by 3 bases and J by 4 bases, 2 bases remained unmatched. Germline values: CDR1 KGHDR, CDR2 SFDVKD. The CDR3 sequence: CATSDVGLAADTQYF. CDR3 in DNA: TGTGCCACCAGTGATGTGGGACTAGCGGCAGATACGCAGTATTTT.

This chain uses TRBV30 with TRBJ2-6, with TRBD2 matching 11 bases. Per the germline V gene, CDR1 is GTSNPN and CDR2 is SVGIG (reference sequence). This CDR3 spans 17 amino acids. The V and J ends lost 4 bases and 1 base, in that order; junction bases with no gene match: 6. The CDR3 nucleotides are TGTGCCTGGATGGGACTAGCGGCGCGGTCTGGGGCCAACGTCCTGACTTTC. Translation: CAWMGLAARSGANVLTF.

This rearrangement joins TRBV25-1 to TRBJ2-1, with 7 nucleotides matching TRBD2. This CDR3 contains 15 residues. Trimming removed 1 base from V and 2 bases from J; junction bases left unmatched: 2. Germline assignment: CDR1 MGHDK and CDR2 SYGVNS. For the CDR3, the DNA is TGTGCCAGCAGTGAATTCGGACTAGCCTACAATGAGCAGTTCTTC. It codes for CASSEFGLAYNEQFF.

J is TRBJ2-1 and V is TRBV23-1; a weak D match, TRBD2 (7 bases). TRBV23-1 is an ORF, and what it does is uncertain. Trimming shortened V by 0 bases and J by 4 bases, and 25 bases separated the two germline ends. This CDR3 spans 20 amino acids. The CDR3 region is CASSQSKGGRSFRLYNEQFF. CDR3 coding DNA: TGCGCCAGCAGTCAATCGAAGGGGGGGAGATCATTCCGGTTATACAATGAGCAGTTCTTC.

The V gene is TRBV6-5, the J gene TRBJ1-1; 9 positions match TRBD1. The length of the CDR3 is 13 residues. V dropped 5 bases and J dropped 4; count of bases not matched to a gene: 2. Germline lookup yields CDR1 MNHEY and CDR2 SVGAGI. The CDR3, as DNA: TGTGCCAGCAGTCGACAGGGGGGCACTGAAGCTTTCTTT. It yields the protein CASSRQGGTEAFF.

This clone was counted between two and nine times. The genes are TRBV7-9 and TRBJ2-1; 13 bases line up with TRBD2. Germline trimming cut 7 bases from V and 0 bases from J; bases unmatched to any gene: 12. Germline V lookup: CDR1 SEHNR, CDR2 FQNEAQ (reference sequence). This CDR3 has 19 residues. The DNA of the CDR3 is TGTGCCAGCACCCCGGTGAGACTAGCGGGGGGCCGCTCCTACAATGAGCAGTTCTTC. It translates to CASTPVRLAGGRSYNEQFF.

V and J are TRBV20-1 and TRBJ2-5; 10 positions match TRBD2. J lost 5 bases, V lost 3 bases, and 9 bases had no gene match. The CDR3 totals 15 residues. Looked up from germline, CDR1 is DFQATT and CDR2 is SNEGSKA (reference sequence). The CDR3 region has the DNA TGCAGTGCTAGTTATCTAGCGGGAGCTGTCGAGACCCAGTACTTC. Protein: CSASYLAGAVETQYF.

The V and J genes are TRBV6-2 or TRBV6-3 and TRBJ1-6; D is uncertain. This CDR3 spans 16 amino acids. Trimming left V 5 bases short and J 4 bases short, with 15 bases between. CDR1 and CDR2 (germline): MNHEY, SVGEGT. The DNA for the CDR3 is TGTGCCAGCAGTCCAGCGGCCCTAATGTATAATTCACCCCTCCACTTT. It is translated as CASSPAALMYNSPLHF.

This clone has just a few counts. The V gene is TRBV9, the J gene TRBJ2-3; 8 nucleotides align to TRBD2. The CDR3 has 18 residues. Trimming cost V 2 bases and J 5 bases; bases outside gene matches: 16. The germline CDR1 and CDR2 sequences are SGDLS and YYNGEE. DNA for the CDR3: TGTGCCAGCAGCGTGGGGGTTCCGGGACTAGGGTTTGGAGATACGCAGTATTTT. It codes for CASSVGVPGLGFGDTQYF.

V is TRBV7-9 and J is TRBJ1-1; 9 nucleotides agree with TRBD1. After removal of 5 bases from V and 4 bases from J, the junction contained 5 bases not matched to a gene. CDR1 SEHNR and CDR2 FQNEAQ come from the germline V gene (reference sequence). The CDR3 totals 14 residues. Here the CDR3 reads CASSARQGVTEAFF. For the CDR3, the DNA is TGTGCCAGCAGCGCCCGACAGGGGGTCACTGAAGCTTTCTTT.